Listed here are 16 T cell receptor beta chains from one sample, sequenced in a study of Ad26.COV2.S vaccination and SARS-CoV-2 variants. Clones were sequenced by immunoSEQ multiplex PCR, and TCRdb holds only the in-frame ones, with some missing. The sample gives about 400,000 clones, around four fifths of which show up once; almost 7.5% is in the top ten. The treatment: about 20 received Ad26.COV2.S at low or high dose, single or two shots; 5 received placebo; per-sample allocation not given. Specimen acquisition occurred on day 63 following the initial vaccine or placebo injection. This sample comprised peripheral blood, obtained in a trial of Ad26.COV2.S vaccine versus placebo. The receptor source for this set is a person between 18 and 60 years old who received the Ad26.COV2.S COVID-19 vaccine or a placebo.

The V and J genes are TRBV27 and TRBJ1-4; unclear D gene. The V end was cut by 7 bases, the J end by 8 bases, with 11 bases between. This CDR3 is 12 amino acids long. In germline, CDR1 is MNHEY, CDR2 SMNVEV (reference sequence). The CDR3 is CASKGGEEKLFF. DNA of the CDR3: TGTGCCAGCAAGGGAGGTGAAGAAAAACTGTTTTTT.

On this clone: The junction shows a germline mismatch at one end, possibly a read error. The V and J genes are TRBV2 and TRBJ2-1; D may be TRBD2 (6 bases). This CDR3 comprises 16 residues. Germline values: CDR1 SNHLY, CDR2 FYNNEI. The DNA of the CDR3 is TGTGCCAGCACCCGATGGGGGGTAAAGGGTAGGAATGGGCAGTTCTTC. Its protein product is CASTRWGVKGRNGQFF. Complete variable domain (other parts from reference TRBV2 and TRBJ2-1): EPEVTQTPSHQVTQMGQEVILRCVPISNHLYFYWYRQILGQKVEFLVSFYNNEISEKSEIFDDQFSVERPDGSNFTLKIRSTKLEDSAMYFCASTRWGVKGRNGQFFGPGTRLTVL.

The rearrangement joins TRBV9 to TRBJ1-1, with unresolved D. The V end lost 4 bases, the J end lost 3 bases, and 7 bases lay between the germline ends. The germline gives CDR1 SGDLS, CDR2 YYNGEE. The CDR3 totals 12 residues. CDR3 sequence (DNA): TGTGCCAGCAGCCCCACAGACACTGAAGCTTTCTTT. This sequence encodes CASSPTDTEAFF.

This chain's CDR3 is CAISGAGQGRNEQYF. The CDR3 DNA is TGTGCCATCAGTGGGGCGGGACAGGGGCGGAACGAGCAGTACTTC. This chain links TRBV10-3 with TRBJ2-7; 10 nucleotides align to TRBD1. CDR1 is ENHRY and CDR2 is SYGVKD in the germline V gene. The CDR3 extends over 15 amino acids. Trimming cost V 4 bases and J 5 bases; bases outside gene matches: 8.

This clone turned up a few times. The chain has TRBV30 and TRBJ1-2; weak D call: TRBD1 (6 bases). The V gene's germline CDR1 is GTSNPN and CDR2 SVGIG (reference sequence). V was cut by 2 bases and J by 2 bases, with 15 bases left in between. The CDR3 covers 15 residues. CDR3 region: CAWSRGRTANYGYTF. As DNA, the CDR3 is TGTGCCTGGAGTAGGGGAAGGACAGCCAACTATGGCTACACCTTC.

The chain is built from TRBV27 and TRBJ1-2; 9 bases align to TRBD1. The CDR3 extends over 14 amino acids. Germline V gene data show CDR1 as MNHEY and CDR2 as SMNVEV (reference sequence). After removal of 5 bases from V and 8 bases from J, the junction contained 9 bases not matched to a gene. CDR3 coding DNA: TGTGCCAGCAGTCCGCAGGGACAGGGTTTGGGCTACACCTTC. Protein sequence: CASSPQGQGLGYTF.

V and J are TRBV6-4 and TRBJ1-5, with TRBD1 matching 8 bases. With 6 bases clipped from V and 0 bases from J, the junction kept 4 bases outside the gene matches. The CDR3 covers 15 residues. Germline CDR1 reads MRHNA; CDR2 reads SNTAGT. The CDR3 DNA is TGTGCCAGCAGCGGGACAGGCTATAGCAATCAGCCCCAGCATTTT. Amino acid sequence: CASSGTGYSNQPQHF.

V and J are TRBV5-1 and TRBJ2-3, with D tentatively TRBD1 (5 bases). The CDR3 length is 16 residues. V dropped 4 bases and J dropped 6 bases, with 21 bases sitting between them. Germline CDR1 and CDR2: SGHRS and YFSETQ. The CDR3 protein is CASSPTLLANRDTQYF. In nucleotides, the CDR3 is TGCGCCAGCAGCCCTACCTTATTGGCAAACAGGGATACGCAGTATTTT.

V gene TRBV7-9 combines with J gene TRBJ1-5; D ambiguous. This CDR3 comprises 14 residues. Between the trimmed V and J ends, which lost 1 base and 2 bases, there was a span of 6 bases. CDR1 is SEHNR and CDR2 is FQNEAQ in the germline V gene (reference sequence). The CDR3 spells CASSLGTGNQPQHF. CDR3 coding DNA: TGTGCCAGCAGCTTAGGAACGGGCAATCAGCCCCAGCATTTT.

The CDR3 nucleotides read TGCAGCGTACAGGGGGAATGGGACACCGGGGAGCTGTTTTTT. It encodes CSVQGEWDTGELFF. V usage is TRBV29-1 and J usage is TRBJ2-2; TRBD1 aligns across 8 bases. Germline CDR1 reads SQVTM; CDR2 reads ANQGSEA. This CDR3 spans 14 amino acids. Unmatched junction bases numbered 6, after V lost 6 bases and J lost 3 bases.

The chain recombines TRBV6-5 with TRBJ1-2; D call uncertain. The V gene lost 2 bases and the J gene lost 4 bases, with 8 bases spanning the gap. CDR3 length equals 13 residues. CDR1 is MNHEY and CDR2 is SVGAGI in the germline V gene. The CDR3, as DNA: TGTGCCAGCAGTTACGTGGCGGGCTATGGCTACACCTTC. It is translated as CASSYVAGYGYTF.

This clone was seen a few times. This chain links TRBV7-9 with TRBJ2-7; 7 bases match TRBD1. Looked up from germline, CDR1 is SEHNR and CDR2 is FQNEAQ (reference sequence). Losses at the gene ends were 5 bases for V and 4 bases for J; bases not matched to a gene: 8. This CDR3 contains 14 residues. CDR3 DNA: TGTGCCAGCAGCCATCCGGGACAGCTTTACGAGCAGTACTTC. This translates into CASSHPGQLYEQYF.

The V gene is TRBV3-1 (or the pseudogene TRBV3-2), the J gene TRBJ2-3; D unclear. The CDR3 loop spans 13 amino acids. Trimming stripped 1 base from V and 6 bases from J, with 8 bases between. Looked up from germline, CDR1 is LGHDT and CDR2 is YNNKEL (reference sequence). CDR3 bases: TGTGCCAGCAGCCAAGGAGGAAGGGATACGCAGTATTTT. It translates to CASSQGGRDTQYF.

The chain joins TRBV7-9 to TRBJ1-4, with 9 positions matching TRBD1. From germline, CDR1 is SEHNR and CDR2 FQNEAQ (reference sequence). The CDR3 is made up of 15 amino acids. Trimming removed 5 bases from V and 7 bases from J; junction bases left unmatched: 8. DNA for the CDR3: TGTGCCAGCAGCCCCCCCGGGACAGGGCTTGAAAAACTGTTTTTT. Translated, it gives CASSPPGTGLEKLFF.

The chain combines TRBV3-1 (or the pseudogene TRBV3-2) with TRBJ1-4; 7 bases are a match to TRBD1. After removal of 0 bases from V and 5 bases from J, the junction contained 6 bases not matched to a gene. This CDR3 spans 16 amino acids. Per the germline V gene, CDR1 is LGHDT and CDR2 is YNNKEL (reference sequence). The CDR3 DNA reads TGTGCCAGCAGCCAAGATCCGAGCAGGGGGAATGAAAAACTGTTTTTT. Translating it yields CASSQDPSRGNEKLFF.

This chain joins TRBV11-3 and TRBJ2-5; 9 nucleotides agree with TRBD2. The CDR3 consists of 20 residues. The V segment lost 5 bases and the J segment 5 bases; nucleotides outside the gene matches: 24. Germline values: CDR1 SGHNT, CDR2 YENEEA. Here the CDR3 reads CASSITRLAAWRNGLETQYF. The CDR3 nucleotides are TGTGCCAGCAGCATCACGAGACTAGCGGCATGGCGGAACGGTCTGGAGACCCAGTACTTC.